Listed below are T cell receptor beta chains from one sample, sequenced in a study of blood T cell repertoires in COVID-19. Repertoires were generated with immunoSEQ multiplex PCR, while TCRdb's copy carries only in-frame clones and drops some. Of some 250,000 clones in the sample, about 90% are singletons; the top ten hold 1.2%. Sequencing used PBMCs or T cells enriched from blood (not recorded which). These TCRs come from a human donor in a cohort exposed to, infected with or recovered from COVID-19 (not recorded which). The donor label of this sample is uncertain. The CDR3 runs from the conserved cysteine through the conserved F or W. A clone size is listed for some rows: how often the clone was seen (once, few, many), or a class if it is expanded.

v_call,j_call,clone_size,cdr3_aa
TRBV30,TRBJ1-5,-,CASTSGLLSSAQHF
TRBV7-2,TRBJ1-6,-,CASSFGRGNSPLHF
TRBV9,TRBJ1-3,-,CASSVGGLPSGNTIYF
TRBV5-6,TRBJ2-5,-,CASSAETGQETQYF
TRBV30,TRBJ2-1,-,CAWSTLDRNSYNEQFF
TRBV19,TRBJ2-3,-,CASGPGQGQDTQYF
TRBV5-4,TRBJ1-5,-,CASSYSPFSNQPQHF
TRBV6-4,TRBJ1-6,-,CASSDEGEPLHF
TRBV7-9,TRBJ1-1,-,CASSGQGNTEAFF
TRBV10-3,TRBJ1-2,once,CAISPEGGRGYTF
TRBV4-1,TRBJ1-4,once,CASSRDSGTNEKLFF
TRBV5-1,TRBJ1-5,-,CASSLAQGENQPQHF
TRBV28,TRBJ2-3,-,CASSLTERGLRADTQYF